This entry features one TCR beta chain sequence. Its antigen is not identified. TCRdb's copy holds only in-frame clones and misses some; the assay was immunoSEQ multiplex PCR. The data hold hundreds of thousands of clones, with about 78% observed a single time. The data are from a study of shared clonotypes between healthy human individuals. Whole-study results and caveats: The study found about 4.6% of naive CD4 clonotypes shared across a few donors.

V was pared by 2 bases and J by 0 bases, with 1 base of the junction left unmatched. Germline V lookup: CDR1 SGHVS, CDR2 FQNEAQ. The CDR3 extends over 14 amino acids. The rearrangement uses TRBV7-8 and TRBJ2-7; TRBD2 matches 7 bases. The sequence derives from a young woman in good health. Sequenced material: memory CD4+ T cells sorted from blood. The subset here: CD45RA-negative fraction. CDR3 loop: CASSLRDYSYEQYF. The CDR3 nucleotides are TGTGCCAGCAGCTTAAGGGACTACTCCTACGAGCAGTACTTC.